The 30 T cell receptor beta chains reported below all come from one sample, sequenced in a study of Tregs in tolerant kidney transplant recipients (dated by TCRdb to the late 2010s). Receptor libraries were prepared by the immunoSEQ multiplex PCR assay. TCRdb retrieved this table from immuneACCESS and kept in-frame rearrangements only. Not all clones are present; in checked studies, unresolved V genes account for under half, and no reason is known for the remainder. A total of about 64,000 clones appear in this sample, 95% to 98% of them only once. The ten largest account for nearly 0.35% of the sample. The intended sense of this specimen's time point label: blood sample drawn before combined kidney and bone marrow transplant. Sample: Tregs from blood, taken before the transplant. Every receptor here comes from a human donor who received a combined kidney and bone marrow transplant.

This rearrangement joins TRBV27 to TRBJ2-2; D perhaps matches TRBD1 (6 bases). V was trimmed by 1 base and J by 4 bases, leaving 10 bases between them. The germline gives CDR1 MNHEY, CDR2 SMNVEV (reference sequence). The CDR3 is 15 residues long. Here the CDR3 DNA reads TGTGCCAGCAGTTTATTGGGGGCTGGCACCGGGGAGCTGTTTTTT. Translated: CASSLLGAGTGELFF.

This rearrangement joins TRBV15 to TRBJ2-7; TRBD2 matches at 8 bases. Germline values: CDR1 LNHNV, CDR2 YYDKDF (reference sequence). The CDR3 loop spans 16 amino acids. V shed 1 base, J shed 3 bases, and the junction held 8 bases outside the gene matches. The CDR3, as DNA: TGTGCCACCAGCAGAGGAGGGGGAGCGGGGGTCTACGAGCAGTACTTC. It translates to CATSRGGGAGVYEQYF.

This chain connects TRBV29-1 to TRBJ2-7, with 11 nucleotides matching TRBD2. The CDR3 spans 13 residues. The germline gives CDR1 SQVTM, CDR2 ANQGSEA. The trim removed 6 bases at V and 11 bases at J, leaving 12 bases unmatched. The CDR3 protein is CSVLTSGANWEYF. DNA for the CDR3: TGCAGCGTGCTGACTAGCGGGGCCAACTGGGAGTACTTC.

The chain combines TRBV25-1 with TRBJ2-1; the match to TRBD1 covers 10 bases. V was pared by 3 bases and J by 10 bases, with 6 bases of the junction left unmatched. The CDR3 totals 14 residues. The germline V gene encodes CDR1 MGHDK and CDR2 SYGVNS. CDR3 bases: TGTGCCAGCAGTGAGGGGACAGGGGTTTGGGAGCAGTTCTTC. Its protein is CASSEGTGVWEQFF.

This chain joins TRBV7-2 and TRBJ1-2; 9 bases map to TRBD1. J gave up 1 base and V 8 bases, and 14 bases lay outside the gene matches. Germline V gene lookup returns CDR1 SGHTA and CDR2 FQGNSA. The CDR3 is 17 residues long. The CDR3 sequence: CASLTGQGPPLNYGYTF. The CDR3 DNA is TGTGCCAGCCTCACAGGACAGGGGCCCCCCCTTAACTATGGCTACACCTTC.

This chain uses TRBV6-5 with TRBJ2-2; TRBD2 matches 10 bases. The CDR3 runs to 14 residues. CDR1 is MNHEY and CDR2 is SVGAGI in the germline V gene. The V gene end was trimmed by 6 bases and the J gene end by 5 bases; junction bases not matched to a gene: 3. Here the CDR3 reads CASRGLAVTGELFF. The CDR3 DNA reads as TGTGCCAGCAGAGGACTAGCGGTTACCGGGGAGCTGTTTTTT.

This clone was seen just once. The CDR3 coding sequence is TGCGCCAGCAGCGACCGGGGCGCGGGGCGGGTAGGGCTCAATGAGCAGTTCTTC. This encodes CASSDRGAGRVGLNEQFF. The chain joins TRBV5-1 to TRBJ2-1; D might be TRBD2 (6 bases). Germline lookup yields CDR1 SGHRS and CDR2 YFSETQ. Trimming removed 4 bases at V and 6 bases at J, with 26 bases between. The CDR3 runs to 18 residues.

V and J are TRBV6-6 and TRBJ2-1; TRBD2 agrees at 14 bases. Looked up from germline, CDR1 is MNHNY and CDR2 is SVGAGI (reference sequence). The junction had 7 bases not matched to a gene; V was cut back by 8 bases and J by 7 bases. The CDR3 consists of 15 residues. The CDR3 region has the DNA TGTGCCAGCGAGACTAGCGGGGGGGGAGGGAATGAGCAGTTCTTC. It is translated as CASETSGGGGNEQFF.

CDR3 region: CASSQKQVGTARNEQFF. CDR3 DNA: TGCGCCAGCAGCCAAAAACAGGTGGGGACAGCCCGAAATGAGCAGTTCTTC. The chain links TRBV4-1 to TRBJ2-1; 7 positions agree with TRBD1. The V and J ends lost 2 bases and 7 bases, in that order; junction bases with no gene match: 14. The germline V gene encodes CDR1 MGHRA and CDR2 YSYEKL. The CDR3 runs to 17 residues.

This rearrangement joins TRBV19 to TRBJ2-1; 11 bases match TRBD2. The V gene's germline CDR1 is LNHDA and CDR2 SQIVND (reference sequence). The CDR3 has 15 residues. The V segment lost 5 bases and the J segment 7 bases; nucleotides outside the gene matches: 7. In nucleotides, the CDR3 is TGTGCCAGTAGTTTACTAGCGGGAGAGTCTAATGAGCAGTTCTTC. It yields the protein CASSLLAGESNEQFF.

A remark on this clone: Because the CDR3's place on the DNA is in doubt, the DNA is left out and the CDR3 is given as listed by TCRdb. This chain connects TRBV21-1 to TRBJ1-5. TRBV21-1 is designated a pseudogene. Both ends counted, the CDR3 spans 18 residues. CDR3 loop: CASSRRWGTGTASQPQHF.

The CDR3 sequence is CASSFRSQETQYF. The CDR3 DNA reads as TGTGCCAGCAGCTTCAGATCCCAAGAGACCCAGTACTTC. V and J are TRBV5-4 and TRBJ2-5, with no clear D. Germline values: CDR1 SGHNT, CDR2 YYREEE (reference sequence). This CDR3 is built from 13 residues. With 2 bases removed from V and 1 base from J, the gap between germline ends came to 6 bases.

V gene TRBV7-9 combines with J gene TRBJ2-7; 7 bases are shared with TRBD2. This CDR3 is built from 15 residues. The germline V gene encodes CDR1 SEHNR and CDR2 FQNEAQ (reference sequence). The junction had 10 bases not matched to a gene; V was cut back by 5 bases and J by 3 bases. The CDR3 is CASSPSGGTRYEQYF. CDR3 coding DNA: TGTGCCAGCAGCCCCTCCGGGGGGACCCGCTACGAGCAGTACTTC.

The chain links TRBV5-1 to TRBJ2-1, with 7 bases identical to TRBD2. The V gene's germline CDR1 is SGHRS and CDR2 YFSETQ. There are 15 residues in the CDR3. The trim removed 0 bases at V and 6 bases at J, leaving 6 bases unmatched. CDR3 DNA sequence: TGCGCCAGCAGCTTGGGCGCGGGAGAGAGCAATGAGCAGTTCTTC. Its translation: CASSLGAGESNEQFF.

The chain recombines TRBV19 with TRBJ2-7; 7 positions agree with TRBD1. After removal of 4 bases from V and 1 base from J, the junction contained 1 base not matched to a gene. CDR3 length: 13 residues. CDR1 is LNHDA and CDR2 is SQIVND in the germline V gene (reference sequence). CDR3 DNA sequence: TGTGCCAGTAGTACGGGACAGTCCTACGAGCAGTACTTC. Its protein is CASSTGQSYEQYF. The full variable domain, completed using reference TRBV19 and TRBJ2-7, is DGGITQSPKYLFRKEGQNVTLSCEQNLNHDAMYWYRQDPGQGLRLIYYSQIVNDFQKGDIAEGYSVSREKKESFPLTVTSAQKNPTAFYLCASSTGQSYEQYFGPGTRLTVT.

This sequence joins TRBV23-1 and TRBJ1-4; the match to TRBD1 covers 7 bases. TRBV23-1 is labeled an ORF, and its function is uncertain. The J segment lost 3 bases and the V segment lost 1 base, leaving 2 bases of the junction unmatched. The CDR3 loop spans 15 amino acids. The CDR3 here is CASSQLGQANEKLFF. CDR3 sequence (DNA): TGCGCCAGCAGTCAATTAGGACAGGCTAATGAAAAACTGTTTTTT.

This chain joins TRBV6-5 and TRBJ1-2; TRBD1 is a possible D gene (6 bases). The CDR3 extends over 15 amino acids. The germline gives CDR1 MNHEY, CDR2 SVGAGI. V was cut by 10 bases and J by 4 bases, with 22 bases left in between. The CDR3 sequence: CATKGSTGWGYGYTF. In nucleotides, the CDR3 is TGTGCCACCAAGGGGAGCACAGGGTGGGGCTATGGCTACACCTTC.

The chain carries TRBV9 and TRBJ2-5; 10 bases agree with TRBD2. This CDR3 region has 18 residues. CDR1 and CDR2 from the germline V gene are SGDLS and YYNGEE. V lost 0 bases to trimming and J lost 5 bases; unmatched junction nucleotides: 13. CDR3: CASSVGVGLAAPLETQYF. In DNA, the CDR3 is TGTGCCAGCAGCGTAGGAGTCGGACTAGCGGCCCCTCTTGAGACCCAGTACTTC.

The chain has TRBV6-5 and TRBJ2-7; a weak D match, TRBD2 (6 bases). Between the trimmed V and J ends, which lost 7 bases and 4 bases, there was a span of 20 bases. CDR3 length equals 15 residues. CDR1 and CDR2 (germline): MNHEY, SVGAGI. The CDR3 region has the DNA TGTGCCAGCACTAACGACCACCGGGGGTTATACGAGCAGTACTTC. Its protein is CASTNDHRGLYEQYF.

Here the CDR3 DNA reads TGTGCCAGCAGCCAAGATCGCAGCGGCCCTTTAGGGGAGCAGTTCTTC. Protein sequence: CASSQDRSGPLGEQFF. This sequence joins TRBV4-2 and TRBJ2-1; weak D call: TRBD2 (5 bases). Germline lookup yields CDR1 LGHNA and CDR2 YNFKEQ. The CDR3 runs 16 residues. V shed 0 bases and J shed 10 bases, with 19 bases lying between them.

The chain combines TRBV14 with TRBJ1-2, with 7 bases matching TRBD1. V was pared by 0 bases and J by 6 bases, with 7 bases of the junction left unmatched. Per germline, CDR1 SGHDN and CDR2 FVKESK. This CDR3 is built from 15 residues. CDR3 residues: CASSQETDRKNGYTF. CDR3 nucleotides: TGTGCCAGCAGCCAAGAGACGGACAGGAAGAATGGCTACACCTTC.

This chain links TRBV10-3 with TRBJ1-5; 7 bases line up with TRBD1. CDR1 and CDR2 from the germline V gene are ENHRY and SYGVKD. Unmatched junction bases numbered 16, after V lost 10 bases and J lost 7 bases. This CDR3 comprises 15 residues. The CDR3 here is CATGDGTEPNQPQHF. As DNA, the CDR3 is TGTGCCACAGGGGACGGGACAGAGCCCAACCAGCCCCAGCATTTT.

The chain employs TRBV5-5 and TRBJ1-1; TRBD1 is a possible D gene (5 bases). The V end was cut by 4 bases, the J end by 4 bases, with 11 bases between. The length of the CDR3 is 13 residues. Germline CDR1 and CDR2: SGHKS and YYEKEE (reference sequence). This CDR3 reads CASSLWGVTEAFF. DNA for the CDR3: TGTGCCAGCAGCCTCTGGGGGGTCACTGAAGCTTTCTTT.

The V call is TRBV4-2, the J call TRBJ2-5; 9 bases match TRBD2. The germline V gene has CDR1 LGHNA and CDR2 YNFKEQ. The CDR3 has 16 residues. Trimming removed 1 base from V and 4 bases from J; junction bases left unmatched: 7. CDR3 in amino acids: CASSQGGSGGIETQYF. Written as DNA, the CDR3 is TGTGCCAGCAGCCAAGGAGGAAGCGGGGGGATAGAGACCCAGTACTTC.

The V and J genes are TRBV15 and TRBJ2-6, with D unresolved. Germline CDR1 is LNHNV and CDR2 is YYDKDF (reference sequence). The CDR3 contains 13 residues. With 4 bases removed from V and 1 base from J, the gap between germline ends came to 2 bases. The CDR3 protein is CATSTSGANVLTF. Written as DNA, the CDR3 is TGTGCCACCAGCACATCTGGGGCCAACGTCCTGACTTTC.

V is TRBV2 and J is TRBJ1-1; 8 positions agree with TRBD1. Germline V gene sequence: CDR1 SNHLY, CDR2 FYNNEI. V was clipped by 5 bases and J by 1 base; unmatched bases: 6. The CDR3 has 15 amino acids. The CDR3 DNA reads as TGTGCCAGCAGTTCTAGGGGGACAGGGAACACTGAAGCTTTCTTT. Its protein is CASSSRGTGNTEAFF. Variable domain in full (rest from reference TRBV2 and TRBJ1-1): EPEVTQTPSHQVTQMGQEVILRCVPISNHLYFYWYRQILGQKVEFLVSFYNNEISEKSEIFDDQFSVERPDGSNFTLKIRSTKLEDSAMYFCASSSRGTGNTEAFFGQGTRLTVV.

The rearrangement uses TRBV4-3 and TRBJ1-2, with 8 bases lining up with TRBD1. CDR1 is LGHNA and CDR2 is YSLEER in the germline V gene. V shed 4 bases, J shed 5 bases, and the junction held 6 bases outside the gene matches. CDR3 length: 14 amino acids. The CDR3 sequence is CASSRDRGRYGYTF. In DNA, the CDR3 is TGCGCCAGCAGCCGAGACAGGGGAAGGTATGGCTACACCTTC.

The chain combines TRBV4-1 with TRBJ2-3; 9 nucleotides align to TRBD2. This CDR3 spans 17 amino acids. With 0 bases clipped from V and 2 bases from J, the junction kept 6 bases outside the gene matches. Germline V gene data show CDR1 as MGHRA and CDR2 as YSYEKL. In DNA, the CDR3 is TGCGCCAGCAGCCAAGAATTTCGCGGGGGGGTCACAGATACGCAGTATTTT. Translating gives CASSQEFRGGVTDTQYF.

The chain links TRBV5-6 to TRBJ2-2; weak D call: TRBD2 (6 bases). Trimming pared 5 bases from V and 4 bases from J, leaving 12 bases between. CDR1 is SGHDT and CDR2 is YYEEEE in the germline V gene. This CDR3 has 14 amino acids. The CDR3 here is CASRITGGTGELFF. The CDR3, as DNA: TGTGCCAGCAGAATTACCGGGGGCACCGGGGAGCTGTTTTTT.

The chain combines TRBV4-3 with TRBJ2-5, with 12 bases fitting TRBD2. The CDR3 spans 18 residues. The V gene's germline CDR1 is LGHNA and CDR2 YSLEER. V shed 5 bases, J shed 1 base, and the junction held 11 bases outside the gene matches. The CDR3: CASSFNLAGGNPQETQYF. The DNA of the CDR3 is TGCGCCAGCAGCTTTAATCTAGCGGGGGGGAACCCCCAAGAGACCCAGTACTTC.